Detailed here is one T cell receptor (beta chain). Antigen specificity is unknown. This entry comes from a study of CD8 T cells in Susac syndrome. Study conclusions and caveats: The study conceded that its TCR sequencing and HLA analysis involved relatively few individuals.

Reverse transcription used roughly 0.45 to 1 ug RNA and random hexamers. The method of amplification for TCR beta CDR3 was immunoSEQ multiplex PCR, covering 54 Vbeta and 13 Jbeta. TCRdb reanalysed the immunoSEQ multiplex PCR reads using MiXCR and keeps one entry per CDR3 protein. In the table there are roughly 120,000 distinct CDR3 sequences, around 95% of which are singletons. The controls were healthy donors who were matched for age and sex. Through negative isolation, CD4+ and CD8+ T cells were obtained, while TEMRA cells were enriched using FACS. The V end lost 0 bases, the J end lost 7 bases, and 17 bases lay between the germline ends. Per the germline V gene, CDR1 is SGHRS and CDR2 is YFSETQ. The length of the CDR3 is 16 residues.

The chain combines TRBV5-1 with TRBJ2-1; possible D gene TRBD2, 6 bases. Sequenced input: CD4+ T cells from PBMCs. The source of this sequence is a human donor in good health. CDR3: CASSLGVRLGPNEQFF. DNA of the CDR3: TGCGCCAGCAGCTTGGGTGTCAGACTAGGTCCGAATGAGCAGTTCTTC.